The 23 T cell receptor beta chains reported below all come from one sample, sequenced in a study of T-cell memory formation after mild COVID-19. TCRdb re-derived calls from the 5' RACE reads in MiXCR, one entry per CDR3 protein. The sample contains about 470,000 distinct CDR3 sequences, approximately 18% of which appear only once. Sequenced material: PBMCs or a T cell subset sorted from them (not recorded which). These receptors came from an adult woman who had mild COVID-19 (a few samples of this study predate the infection). Cell type and time point are not known.

The chain recombines TRBV6-6 with TRBJ2-3; a weak D match, TRBD2 (6 bases). V was pared by 6 bases and J by 4 bases, with 11 bases between. This CDR3 is 13 amino acids long. CDR1 MNHNY and CDR2 SVGAGI come from the germline V gene (reference sequence). DNA of the CDR3: TGTGCCAGCAGACGGGGGATCGCAGATACGCAGTATTTT. This gives the protein CASRRGIADTQYF.

The chain joins TRBV10-2 to TRBJ1-4, with 7 bases matching TRBD1. This CDR3 is 13 amino acids long. V dropped 6 bases and J dropped 7; count of bases not matched to a gene: 5. In germline, CDR1 is WSHSY, CDR2 SAAADI. The CDR3 bases are TGCGCCAGCAGGGGCAGGGGGAGTGAAAAACTGTTTTTT. Translation gives CASRGRGSEKLFF.

The rearrangement uses TRBV7-9 and TRBJ2-4; D remains ambiguous. The CDR3 spans 17 residues. Deletions cut 5 bases from V and 5 bases from J, with 22 bases between. The germline gives CDR1 SEHNR, CDR2 FQNEAQ (reference sequence). CDR3 sequence reads: CASSLGSPLQFQNIQYF. CDR3 DNA: TGTGCCAGCAGCCTCGGAAGCCCGTTACAGTTCCAAAACATTCAGTACTTC.

The rearrangement joins TRBV12-3 or TRBV12-4 to TRBJ1-2; a weak D match, TRBD1 (5 bases). The ends were cut back, 9 bases at V and 5 bases at J, with 16 bases in the middle. This CDR3 spans 13 amino acids. In DNA, the CDR3 is TGTGCCAGTGGGTTTGAACAGGATTATGGCTACACCTTC. Amino acids: CASGFEQDYGYTF.

This chain links TRBV6-4 with TRBJ2-1; TRBD2 might be the D (5 bases). Germline V gene sequence: CDR1 MRHNA, CDR2 SNTAGT. With 5 bases removed from V and 0 bases from J, the gap between germline ends came to 14 bases. This CDR3 contains 16 residues. The CDR3 DNA follows: TGTGCCAGCAGTAATACTAGGCCAAGCTCCTACAATGAGCAGTTCTTC. This encodes CASSNTRPSSYNEQFF.

Points on this clonotype: This may be a read error, as it is one base from a much larger clone. The gene calls are TRBV7-6 and TRBJ2-5; a possible D gene is TRBD1 (6 bases). With 1 base removed from V and 3 bases from J, the gap between germline ends came to 9 bases. Germline CDR1 reads SGHVS; CDR2 reads FNYEAQ. CDR3 length: 14 residues. CDR3 sequence reads: CASSLDPGEETQYF. The CDR3 region has the DNA TGTGCCAGCAGCTTAGACCCAGGGGAAGAGACCCAGTACTTC.

The table lists this clonotype with a few counts. The V call is TRBV4-2, the J call TRBJ2-1; D gene ambiguous. CDR3 length: 15 amino acids. The V end was cut by 1 base, the J end by 0 bases, with 7 bases between. CDR1 is LGHNA, CDR2 YNFKEQ, per germline. The CDR3 sequence: CASSQGSDSYNEQFF. CDR3 sequence (DNA): TGTGCCAGCAGCCAAGGCTCGGACTCCTACAATGAGCAGTTCTTC.

This chain joins TRBV12-3 or TRBV12-4 and TRBJ2-3; TRBD2 matches at 10 bases. CDR3 size: 15 residues. V was clipped by 9 bases and J by 0 bases; unmatched bases: 6. The CDR3 region has the DNA TGTGCCAGTCTAGCGGGAGCGCTTAGCACAGATACGCAGTATTTT. This translates into CASLAGALSTDTQYF.

The chain combines TRBV20-1 with TRBJ2-2; no definite D call. The CDR3 sequence is 13 residues long. Trimming removed 3 bases from V and 6 bases from J, with 11 bases in between. Germline V lookup: CDR1 DFQATT, CDR2 SNEGSKA (reference sequence). Written as DNA, the CDR3 is TGCAGTGCTAGGGCCTCAGGAGCCGGGGAGCTGTTTTTT. Protein: CSARASGAGELFF.

V gene TRBV7-9 combines with J gene TRBJ2-1, with TRBD2 as a possible D gene (6 bases). Germline V gene data show CDR1 as SEHNR and CDR2 as FQNEAQ (reference sequence). Trimming removed 3 bases at V and 7 bases at J, with 19 bases between. There are 16 residues in the CDR3. The CDR3 DNA follows: TGTGCCAGCAGCTTGGGGGGAAGCTCAAAAGGGAATGAGCAGTTCTTC. Translated: CASSLGGSSKGNEQFF.

The chain recombines TRBV3-1 with TRBJ2-5; possibly TRBD2 for D (6 bases). Germline CDR1 reads LGHDT; CDR2 reads YNNKEL (reference sequence). Trimming shortened V by 1 base and J by 5 bases, and 8 bases separated the two germline ends. The CDR3 consists of 13 residues. CDR3 sequence reads: CASSQGGMETQYF. DNA for the CDR3: TGTGCCAGCAGCCAAGGCGGGATGGAGACCCAGTACTTC.

The V gene is TRBV11-2, the J gene TRBJ2-3; D tentatively reads TRBD1 or TRBD2 (5 bases each). This CDR3 contains 15 residues. CDR1 is SGHAT and CDR2 is FQNNGV in the germline V gene. Trimming took off 3 bases at V and 0 bases at J, with 10 bases between the two ends. In nucleotides, the CDR3 is TGTGCCAGCAGCTTCGGGACGGAAAGCACAGATACGCAGTATTTT. It is translated as CASSFGTESTDTQYF.

The sample holds a few counts of this clonotype. The CDR3 nucleotides are TGTGCCAGCAGTGACCGGGGGGGCTGGGGCAATGAGCAGTTCTTC. Protein: CASSDRGGWGNEQFF. This sequence joins TRBV2 and TRBJ2-1; 8 bases agree with TRBD2. CDR3 length: 15 residues. Trimming removed 3 bases from V and 6 bases from J; junction bases left unmatched: 7. Per the germline V gene, CDR1 is SNHLY and CDR2 is FYNNEI.

Of note for this clonotype: The junction departs from the called germline gene at one end, perhaps through a read error. The chain links TRBV29-1 to TRBJ1-2; a possible D gene is TRBD1 (5 bases). CDR3 size: 13 residues. Germline V gene data show CDR1 as SQVTM and CDR2 as ANQGSEA. CDR3: CSVGTRTNYVYTF. The CDR3 DNA reads TGCAGCGTTGGGACTAGGACAAACTATGTCTACACCTTC.

The chain has TRBV24-1 and TRBJ2-7, with 8 bases fitting TRBD2. From germline, CDR1 is KGHDR and CDR2 SFDVKD. This CDR3 has 15 amino acids. J was trimmed by 3 bases and V by 3 bases; bases with no gene match: 6. The CDR3 DNA reads as TGTGCCACCAGTGATACCCAGGCGGGGGGCTACGAGCAGTACTTC. Translation gives CATSDTQAGGYEQYF.

This clonotype was observed a handful of times. The rearrangement uses TRBV29-1 and TRBJ1-1, with TRBD1 as a possible D gene (6 bases). Trimming removed 6 bases from V and 7 bases from J, with 15 bases in between. The germline CDR1 and CDR2 sequences are SQVTM and ANQGSEA. The length of the CDR3 is 12 residues. Here the CDR3 DNA reads TGCAGCGTCATAGACCAGGGGATTGAAGCTTTCTTT. Its protein is CSVIDQGIEAFF.

The chain uses TRBV12-3 or TRBV12-4 and TRBJ2-3; no firm D call. Trimming removed 7 bases from V and 8 bases from J, with 22 bases in between. This CDR3 comprises 15 residues. CDR3 coding DNA: TGTGCCAGCACTTCCGGCCCCTACAGTCAAGGTACGCAGTATTTT. Translating it yields CASTSGPYSQGTQYF.

This clonotype has only a few counts. The V gene is TRBV15, the J gene TRBJ2-5; D not resolved. The CDR3 is 14 residues long. Germline-derived CDR1 and CDR2 are LNHNV and YYDKDF (reference sequence). V was trimmed by 5 bases and J by 9 bases, leaving 19 bases between them. The DNA of the CDR3 is TGTGCCACCAGCCACAGAGATTACCTCGTCGCCCAGTACTTC. Residues: CATSHRDYLVAQYF. Full variable domain (missing parts from reference TRBV15 and TRBJ2-5): DAMVIQNPRYQVTQFGKPVTLSCSQTLNHNVMYWYQQKSSQAPKLLFHYYDKDFNNEADTPDNFQSRRPNTSFCFLDIRSPGLGDTAMYLCATSHRDYLVAQYFGPGTRLLVL.

This clonotype has only a few counts. The V gene is TRBV24-1, the J gene TRBJ2-1; TRBD2 matches at 14 bases. The junction had 7 bases not matched to a gene; V was cut back by 6 bases and J by 4 bases. The CDR3 has 17 residues. Germline CDR1 and CDR2: KGHDR and SFDVKD. The CDR3 nucleotides read TGTGCCACCAGTCCCGGGACTAGCGGGAGCCTTTACAATGAGCAGTTCTTC. Its translation is CATSPGTSGSLYNEQFF.

This clonotype was seen a few times. The V call is TRBV12-3 or TRBV12-4, the J call TRBJ2-7; D is ambiguous. This CDR3 comprises 16 residues. V lost 2 bases to trimming and J lost 1 base, with 15 bases between them. CDR3: CASSLSSPEISYEQYF. CDR3 coding DNA: TGTGCCAGCAGTTTAAGCAGCCCAGAAATTTCCTACGAGCAGTACTTC.

The chain joins TRBV9 to TRBJ2-3, with TRBD2 matching 7 bases. CDR3 length: 16 amino acids. V gave up 0 bases and J gave up 2 bases; unmatched junction bases: 6. The germline V gene has CDR1 SGDLS and CDR2 YYNGEE. In DNA form, the CDR3 reads TGTGCCAGCAGCGTAGGAGCTAGCGGTTACACAGATACGCAGTATTTT. The encoded protein is CASSVGASGYTDTQYF.

This clonotype was counted only a few times. The genes are TRBV7-9 and TRBJ1-5; D remains unclear. The CDR3 runs to 13 residues. Trimming left V 3 bases short and J 4 bases short, with 7 bases between. Germline V lookup: CDR1 SEHNR, CDR2 FQNEAQ (reference sequence). CDR3 sequence reads: CASSFDVNQPQHF. The CDR3 DNA follows: TGTGCCAGCAGCTTCGATGTAAATCAGCCCCAGCATTTT.

The rearrangement links TRBV12-3 or TRBV12-4 to TRBJ2-3; 10 nucleotides agree with TRBD1. The V gene end was trimmed by 5 bases and the J gene end by 6 bases; junction bases not matched to a gene: 11. The CDR3 covers 16 residues. This chain's CDR3 is CASSQPRDRGRDTQYF. CDR3 bases: TGTGCCAGCAGTCAACCCCGGGACAGGGGTCGCGATACGCAGTATTTT.